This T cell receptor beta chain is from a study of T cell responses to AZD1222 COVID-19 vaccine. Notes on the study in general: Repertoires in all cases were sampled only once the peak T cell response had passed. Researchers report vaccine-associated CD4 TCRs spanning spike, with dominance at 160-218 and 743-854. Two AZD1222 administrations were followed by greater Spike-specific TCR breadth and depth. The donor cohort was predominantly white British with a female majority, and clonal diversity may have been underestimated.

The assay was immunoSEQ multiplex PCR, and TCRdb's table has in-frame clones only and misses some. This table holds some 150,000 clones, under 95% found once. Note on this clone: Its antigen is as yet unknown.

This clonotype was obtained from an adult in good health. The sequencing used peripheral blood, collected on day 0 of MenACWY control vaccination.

The CDR3 region has the DNA TGTGCCAGCAGCCCCGGGGCACTAGCGGGAGTTAACGAGCAGTACTTC. This gives the protein CASSPGALAGVNEQYF. The gene calls are TRBV7-2 and TRBJ2-7, with TRBD2 matching 11 bases. This CDR3 comprises 16 residues. With V trimmed by 5 bases and J by 5 bases, 11 bases remained unmatched. CDR1 is SGHTA and CDR2 is FQGNSA in the germline V gene. The variable domain in full, with the rest retrieved from reference TRBV7-2 and TRBJ2-7, is GAGVSQSPSNKVTEKGKDVELRCDPISGHTALYWYRQSLGQGLEFLIYFQGNSAPDKSGLPSDRFSAERTGGSVSTLTIQRTQQEDSAVYLCASSPGALAGVNEQYFGPGTRLTVT.